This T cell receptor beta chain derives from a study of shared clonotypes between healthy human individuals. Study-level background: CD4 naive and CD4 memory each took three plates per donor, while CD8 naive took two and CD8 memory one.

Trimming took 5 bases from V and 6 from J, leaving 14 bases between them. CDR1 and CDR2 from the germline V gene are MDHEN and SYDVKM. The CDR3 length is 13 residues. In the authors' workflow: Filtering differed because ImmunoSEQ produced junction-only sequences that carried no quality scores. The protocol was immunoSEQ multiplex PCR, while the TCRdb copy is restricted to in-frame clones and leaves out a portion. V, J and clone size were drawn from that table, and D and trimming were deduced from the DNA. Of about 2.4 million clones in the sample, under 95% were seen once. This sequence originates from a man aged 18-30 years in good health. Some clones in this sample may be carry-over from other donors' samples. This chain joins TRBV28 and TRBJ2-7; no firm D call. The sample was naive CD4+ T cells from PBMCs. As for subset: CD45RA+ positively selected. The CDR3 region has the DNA TGTGCCAGCAGTCCCCCCGCGAGAGGCGAGCAGTACTTC. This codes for CASSPPARGEQYF.